The next 22 T cell receptor beta chains were all read from a single sample in a study of blood T cell repertoires in COVID-19. Sequencing used immunoSEQ multiplex PCR; TCRdb keeps in-frame clones, though not all of them. The repertoire includes about 100,000 clones, approximately 86% of them detected once, and roughly 4.6% sits in the top ten. Sequenced sample: peripheral blood. The receptors shown here come from a human donor in a cohort sampled during active COVID-19.

This chain links TRBV29-1 with TRBJ2-1; 8 nucleotides align to TRBD2. Germline V gives CDR1 SQVTM, CDR2 ANQGSEA. The CDR3 is 14 amino acids. J gave up 9 bases and V 8 bases, and 15 bases lay outside the gene matches. The CDR3 loop is CSSLPGTRFGEQFF. The CDR3 bases are TGCAGCTCCCTCCCCGGGACTAGATTCGGTGAGCAGTTCTTC.

The genes are TRBV28 and TRBJ1-6, with D possibly being TRBD1 (6 bases). Trimming removed 5 bases at V and 9 bases at J, with 20 bases between. Germline V lookup: CDR1 MDHEN, CDR2 SYDVKM. The CDR3 is 16 amino acids. The CDR3 sequence is CASSATGTISSSPLHF. The CDR3, as DNA: TGTGCCAGCAGTGCCACCGGGACAATATCCAGTTCACCCCTCCACTTT.

This clone was seen once. V and J are TRBV6-2 or TRBV6-3 and TRBJ1-6; 9 bases line up with TRBD1. Losses at the gene ends were 5 bases for V and 7 bases for J; bases not matched to a gene: 3. The CDR3 length is 14 residues. Germline V lookup: CDR1 MNHEY, CDR2 SVGEGT. This CDR3 reads CASSRDRGNSPLHF. CDR3 sequence (DNA): TGTGCCAGCAGTCGTGACAGGGGGAATTCACCCCTCCACTTT.

The chain is built from TRBV6-2 or TRBV6-3 and TRBJ2-1; TRBD2 is a possible D gene (6 bases). The V end was cut by 2 bases, the J end by 0 bases, with 11 bases between. CDR1 is MNHEY and CDR2 is SVGEGT in the germline V gene. The CDR3 consists of 16 residues. CDR3 DNA: TGTGCCAGCAGTTACAGCGGGTTTACCTCCTACAATGAGCAGTTCTTC. It encodes CASSYSGFTSYNEQFF.

This clone was detected only once. J is TRBJ2-3 and V is TRBV11-2; TRBD2 matches at 10 bases. The CDR3 loop spans 15 amino acids. The germline gives CDR1 SGHAT, CDR2 FQNNGV. V shed 3 bases, J shed 7 bases, and the junction held 7 bases outside the gene matches. CDR3 in DNA: TGTGCCAGCAGCTTGAGCGGGAGGGTTTTGAATACGCAGTATTTT. Its translation: CASSLSGRVLNTQYF.

The chain uses TRBV2 and TRBJ2-7; D is unclear. The CDR3 is made up of 14 amino acids. V was pared by 0 bases and J by 5 bases, with 11 bases between. Germline V CDR1 and CDR2: SNHLY, FYNNEI. This CDR3 reads CASSEAGTSDEQYF. The DNA of the CDR3 is TGTGCCAGCAGTGAAGCGGGCACGTCGGACGAGCAGTACTTC.

This chain uses TRBV4-3 with TRBJ2-7; 11 bases agree with TRBD2. Looked up from germline, CDR1 is LGHNA and CDR2 is YSLEER. The length of the CDR3 is 15 residues. The V segment lost 3 bases and the J segment 4 bases; nucleotides outside the gene matches: 5. CDR3 sequence reads: CASSQLGLAAYEQYF. As DNA, the CDR3 is TGCGCCAGCAGCCAGCTGGGACTAGCGGCGTACGAGCAGTACTTC.

The chain couples TRBV10-3 to TRBJ1-5, with a tentative D call TRBD1 (5 bases). V was clipped by 10 bases and J by 7 bases, with 14 bases between them. The CDR3 loop spans 12 amino acids. Germline V lookup: CDR1 ENHRY, CDR2 SYGVKD. In DNA, the CDR3 is TGTGCCAGCCTAGGGGAGGAACAGCCCCAGCATTTT. Encoded protein: CASLGEEQPQHF.

This clone was detected once. The chain is built from TRBV18 and TRBJ1-3; no definite D call. The CDR3 is made up of 15 amino acids. Germline V lookup: CDR1 KGHSH, CDR2 LQKENI. Trimming left V 1 base short and J 4 bases short, with 11 bases between. DNA of the CDR3: TGTGCCAGCTCACCACTGGAGGAAAGCGGAAACACCATATATTTT. Translating gives CASSPLEESGNTIYF.

The chain's CDR3 is CASSQVTTQPGNTIYF. The CDR3 DNA reads TGTGCCAGCAGCCAAGTAACGACTCAGCCAGGAAACACCATATATTTT. The rearrangement uses TRBV3-1 (or the pseudogene TRBV3-2) and TRBJ1-3; D ambiguous. Germline assignment: CDR1 LGHDT and CDR2 YNNKEL (reference sequence). The CDR3 contains 16 residues. V was shortened by 1 base and J by 4 bases, with 14 bases between the two germline ends.

The V and J genes are TRBV5-1 and TRBJ2-2; D is possibly TRBD2 (5 bases). CDR3 length: 13 residues. V lost 4 bases and J 5 bases, leaving 9 bases between the germline ends. Germline CDR1 and CDR2: SGHRS and YFSETQ. This chain's CDR3 is CASSVERTGELFF. The CDR3 DNA reads TGCGCCAGCAGCGTTGAGCGGACCGGGGAGCTGTTTTTT.

This clone was detected only once. The V and J genes are TRBV5-1 and TRBJ2-3; 8 bases agree with TRBD2. Trimming cost V 1 base and J 0 bases; bases outside gene matches: 4. The CDR3 contains 16 residues. Germline assignment: CDR1 SGHRS and CDR2 YFSETQ. The CDR3 here is CASSLIASGSTDTQYF. For the CDR3, the DNA is TGCGCCAGCAGCTTGATAGCTAGCGGGAGCACAGATACGCAGTATTTT. The variable domain in full, completed from reference TRBV5-1 and TRBJ2-3, reads KAGVTQTPRYLIKTRGQQVTLSCSPISGHRSVSWYQQTPGQGLQFLFEYFSETQRNKGNFPGRFSGRQFSNSRSEMNVSTLELGDSALYLCASSLIASGSTDTQYFGPGTRLTVL.

This chain links TRBV28 with TRBJ1-2; D may be TRBD1 (6 bases). The CDR3 totals 15 residues. V was pared by 2 bases and J by 6 bases, with 16 bases between. CDR1 is MDHEN, CDR2 SYDVKM, per germline. CDR3 nucleotide sequence: TGTGCCAGCAGTTTAAGCTATGGGGGGGCTAATGGCTACACCTTC. Translation: CASSLSYGGANGYTF.

This clone was observed once. This rearrangement joins TRBV7-2 to TRBJ2-5; D remains unclear. This CDR3 is 12 amino acids long. Germline CDR1 is SGHTA and CDR2 is FQGNSA. The germline V and J ends were trimmed by 5 bases and 4 bases, with 8 bases remaining between them. The CDR3 protein is CASSPLRETQYF. CDR3 nucleotide sequence: TGTGCCAGCAGCCCCCTCCGAGAGACCCAGTACTTC.

The chain has TRBV6-6 and TRBJ1-5; D is possibly TRBD1 (6 bases). The CDR3 covers 13 residues. Trimming removed 4 bases from V and 6 bases from J, with 10 bases in between. Germline-derived CDR1 and CDR2 are MNHNY and SVGAGI (reference sequence). CDR3 loop: CASSLQGTQPQHF. CDR3 coding DNA: TGTGCCAGCAGTTTACAGGGTACTCAGCCCCAGCATTTT.

The V and J genes are TRBV7-2 and TRBJ1-1; 7 bases line up with TRBD1. CDR1 SGHTA and CDR2 FQGNSA come from the germline V gene. Trimming took 8 bases from V and 0 from J; bases not matched to a gene: 9. The CDR3 is made up of 15 amino acids. Here the CDR3 DNA reads TGTGCCAGCCGTGAGGGGGCGCTAATGAACACTGAAGCTTTCTTT. It translates to CASREGALMNTEAFF. The variable domain in full, with the rest retrieved from reference TRBV7-2 and TRBJ1-1, is GAGVSQSPSNKVTEKGKDVELRCDPISGHTALYWYRQSLGQGLEFLIYFQGNSAPDKSGLPSDRFSAERTGGSVSTLTIQRTQQEDSAVYLCASREGALMNTEAFFGQGTRLTVV.

The chain uses TRBV19 and TRBJ1-5; TRBD1 aligns across 8 bases. Germline CDR1 and CDR2: LNHDA and SQIVND (reference sequence). The CDR3 extends over 18 amino acids. V lost 6 bases, J lost 3 bases, and 16 bases stayed unmatched. CDR3 nucleotide sequence: TGTGCCAGTAGACCAGGGGGCACAGGGCAAGGCTACAATCAGCCCCAGCATTTT. Translation: CASRPGGTGQGYNQPQHF. Using reference TRBV19 and TRBJ1-5 for the parts outside the CDR3, the full variable domain is DGGITQSPKYLFRKEGQNVTLSCEQNLNHDAMYWYRQDPGQGLRLIYYSQIVNDFQKGDIAEGYSVSREKKESFPLTVTSAQKNPTAFYLCASRPGGTGQGYNQPQHFGDGTRLSIL.

This clone has a single count. V usage is TRBV7-3 and J usage is TRBJ2-5, with 14 bases aligning to TRBD2. The germline V gene encodes CDR1 SGHTA and CDR2 FQGTGA. The CDR3 is 15 residues long. Unmatched junction bases numbered 3, after V lost 4 bases and J lost 5 bases. CDR3 coding DNA: TGTGCCAGCAGCTCGGGACTAGCGGGAGCGGAGACCCAGTACTTC. Amino acids: CASSSGLAGAETQYF.

The CDR3 spells CASSLGTGGQETQYF. CDR3 in DNA: TGCGCCAGCAGCTTGGGGACAGGGGGTCAAGAGACCCAGTACTTC. The chain links TRBV5-1 to TRBJ2-5, with TRBD1 identical over 10 bases. V dropped 0 bases and J dropped 2; count of bases not matched to a gene: 1. CDR1 SGHRS and CDR2 YFSETQ come from the germline V gene. The CDR3 contains 15 residues. The full variable domain, rest sourced from reference TRBV5-1 and TRBJ2-5, is KAGVTQTPRYLIKTRGQQVTLSCSPISGHRSVSWYQQTPGQGLQFLFEYFSETQRNKGNFPGRFSGRQFSNSRSEMNVSTLELGDSALYLCASSLGTGGQETQYFGPGTRLLVL.

The chain combines TRBV7-2 with TRBJ2-2; TRBD1 might be the D (6 bases). Deletions cut 0 bases from V and 7 bases from J, with 15 bases between. The CDR3 contains 16 residues. Germline CDR1 is SGHTA and CDR2 is FQGNSA. The CDR3 bases are TGTGCCAGCAGCTTAGCGCGAAAACAGGGCAGCGGGGAGCTGTTTTTT. It codes for CASSLARKQGSGELFF.

The chain links TRBV30 to TRBJ1-6; D ambiguous. The CDR3 spans 16 residues. CDR1 is GTSNPN, CDR2 SVGIG, per germline (reference sequence). The V end was cut by 5 bases, the J end by 0 bases, with 14 bases between. The CDR3 nucleotides read TGTGCCTGGCTTAATCCGGGAAGCTCCTATAATTCACCCCTCCACTTT. This translates into CAWLNPGSSYNSPLHF.

The chain is built from TRBV30 and TRBJ1-2; D possibly corresponds to TRBD1 (5 bases). CDR1 is GTSNPN and CDR2 is SVGIG in the germline V gene (reference sequence). V lost 8 bases, J lost 4 bases, and 14 bases lay in between. CDR3 length equals 12 residues. CDR3 sequence: CALIRDSYGYTF. For the CDR3, the DNA is TGTGCCCTGATTCGGGACTCCTATGGCTACACCTTC.